This T cell receptor beta chain is from a study of blood T cell repertoires in COVID-19 (dated by TCRdb to the early 2020s). The study in broad terms: Samples covering the acute and convalescent phases of COVID-19 were provided by collaborators in the United States, Italy and Spain. Subjects who had been exposed to COVID-19, were actively infected with it, or had recovered from it provided the deeply sampled blood TCRbeta repertoires that made up the dataset. Where HLA class I and class II types were available, the types were taken from metadata supplied by the sample provider, not from assay-based typing. The repertoires were made available in a free public database intended to serve as a resource for research on the immune response to SARS-CoV-2. The material from the prospective study consisted of cDNA or gDNA derived from T cells, B-cell-depleted T cells, or PBMCs. The samples were drawn from two sources: the first 160 participants of the ongoing ImmuneRACE study, and 1,000 to 1,500 subjects contributed by 6 global collaborators. Sample metadata almost always included a de-identified subject ID, COVID-19 status, age in years and sex.

TCRbeta CDR3 regions were amplified from genomic DNA by means of the immunoSEQ Assay, a bias-controlled multiplex PCR. Regarding the original processing steps: Nucleated cell counts per sample were estimated from amplification of reference gene primers within the assay. To quantify the absolute abundance of each unique TCRbeta CDR3 rearrangement, sequence reads were collapsed and filtered. For each sample, productive Simpson clonality was calculated by taking the square root of Simpson's diversity index across productive rearrangements. TCRdb took this table from immuneACCESS and kept in-frame rearrangements with V and J called. Such tables lack part of the clones; where checked against another copy, unresolved V genes explain under half of the gap, and the rest is unexplained. The DNA gave D and trimming, while V, J and clone size come from that table. The sample has over 200,000 clones on record, more than 90% of them singletons. In total, the top ten clones hold 2% to 3% of the sample.

The CDR3 numbers 13 residues from cysteine through phenylalanine. Only the CDR3 DNA stays, 39 bases, in frame from base 1. The germline V end is reduced by 6 bases and the J end by 5 bases; junction bases left unmatched: 7. CDR1 and CDR2 are read off the germline V gene as SQVTM and ANQGSEA. In regard to this clone: What this receptor recognizes is not known. No base quality values were provided; no much bigger clone lies one nucleotide off.

At one collaborating source in Seattle, patients were enrolled during active infection and were followed longitudinally through the course of disease. Collaborating institutions collected whole blood in K2EDTA tubes following their own protocols. For TCRbeta analysis, collaborators shipped samples as frozen whole blood, isolated PBMCs, or DNA extracted from either of those sample types. Study-wide findings and limitations: The quantity of clinical and demographic metadata differed by source and by participant and was supplied without curation.

The chain is encoded by TRBV29-1 joined to TRBJ2-7; 10 junctional bases match TRBD1. This receptor was taken from a person aged 18-29 years with COVID-19, enrolled during active disease. Material for sequencing was peripheral blood. The encoded CDR3 is CSVGTGVHDEQYF. The bases are TGCAGCGTAGGGACAGGGGTTCACGACGAGCAGTACTTC.